Listed below are T cell receptor beta chains from one sample, sequenced in a study of blood T cell repertoires in COVID-19. Clones were read by immunoSEQ multiplex PCR, and TCRdb kept only the in-frame ones, dropping some. The sample consists of roughly 17,000 clones, roughly 78% of them appearing once. Sequenced: peripheral blood. The source is a man between 60 and 75 years old with active or convalescent COVID-19. The CDR3 runs from the conserved cysteine through the conserved F or W. Each record gives: D gene, clone size, J gene, V gene, CDR3 protein, CDR3 DNA. D genes are given only for firm matches. For some rows the clone size is stated as once, few or many, or as a class when expanded; others skip it.

D: TRBD1
size: -
J: TRBJ2-7
V: TRBV2
CDR3: CASVEWTGTYEQYF
DNA: TGTGCCAGCGTCGAGTGGACAGGAACCTACGAGCAGTACTTC

D: TRBD1
size: once
J: TRBJ2-7
V: TRBV5-4
CDR3: CASSSGQGSDEQYF
DNA: TGTGCCAGCAGCTCCGGACAGGGTAGCGACGAGCAGTACTTC

D: -
size: -
J: TRBJ1-2
V: TRBV19
CDR3: CASSDLRGRANYGYTF
DNA: TGTGCCAGTAGTGACCTTAGGGGAAGAGCTAACTATGGCTACACCTTC

D: TRBD2
size: -
J: TRBJ2-1
V: TRBV19
CDR3: CASTVGTASGRANNEQFF
DNA: TGTGCCAGTACCGTAGGGACAGCTAGCGGGAGGGCAAACAATGAGCAGTTCTTC

D: -
size: -
J: TRBJ1-2
V: TRBV19
CDR3: CASSWQAQGGYTF
DNA: TGTGCCAGTAGTTGGCAGGCCCAGGGAGGCTACACCTTC

D: -
size: -
J: TRBJ2-3
V: TRBV29-1
CDR3: CSVARLRQDSTDTQYF
DNA: TGCAGCGTTGCCCGTTTGCGACAGGACAGCACAGATACGCAGTATTTT

D: -
size: -
J: TRBJ1-5
V: TRBV6-5
CDR3: CASRGEQSNQPQHF
DNA: TGTGCCAGCAGGGGCGAGCAGAGCAATCAGCCCCAGCATTTT

D: TRBD2
size: -
J: TRBJ2-5
V: TRBV7-7
CDR3: CASSPAGGGETQYF
DNA: TGTGCCAGCAGCCCAGCGGGGGGGGGAGAGACCCAGTACTTC

D: -
size: -
J: TRBJ1-4
V: TRBV5-1
CDR3: CASSLARAGEKLFF
DNA: TGCGCCAGCAGCTTGGCCAGGGCTGGTGAAAAACTGTTTTTT

D: TRBD2
size: -
J: TRBJ2-3
V: TRBV24-1
CDR3: CATSDLKRGHTDTQYF
DNA: TGTGCCACCAGTGATTTGAAGCGGGGCCACACAGATACGCAGTATTTT

D: -
size: -
J: TRBJ1-1
V: TRBV5-4
CDR3: CASSLGFQTGAFF
DNA: TGTGCCAGCAGCTTGGGGTTCCAGACAGGAGCTTTCTTT

D: TRBD1
size: -
J: TRBJ1-2
V: TRBV27
CDR3: CASSPGQGNYGYTF
DNA: TGTGCCAGCAGTCCAGGACAGGGAAACTATGGCTACACCTTC

D: -
size: -
J: TRBJ1-5
V: TRBV11-2
CDR3: CASSLAIDQPQHF
DNA: TGTGCCAGCAGCTTAGCCATAGATCAGCCCCAGCATTTT

D: -
size: medium-sized
J: TRBJ1-2
V: TRBV4-2
CDR3: CASSQDPGDYYGYTF
DNA: TGTGCCAGCAGCCAAGATCCAGGCGATTATTATGGCTACACCTTC

D: -
size: few
J: TRBJ1-1
V: TRBV18
CDR3: CASSPGGRWAEAFF
DNA: TGTGCCAGCTCACCGGGGGGGCGCTGGGCTGAAGCTTTCTTT

D: TRBD1
size: -
J: TRBJ2-5
V: TRBV5-1
CDR3: CASSLRQGARETQYF
DNA: TGCGCCAGCAGCCTACGACAGGGGGCGCGGGAGACCCAGTACTTC

D: -
size: -
J: TRBJ2-7
V: TRBV5-1
CDR3: CASSVDTYYEQYF
DNA: TGCGCCAGCAGCGTCGACACATACTACGAGCAGTACTTC

D: TRBD1
size: -
J: TRBJ2-5
V: TRBV5-1
CDR3: CASSLESRGLKETQYF
DNA: TGCGCCAGCAGCTTGGAATCCAGGGGGCTTAAAGAGACCCAGTACTTC

D: TRBD1
size: -
J: TRBJ1-6
V: TRBV18
CDR3: CASSPGQGSSPLHF
DNA: TGTGCCAGCTCGCCGGGACAGGGAAGTTCACCCCTCCACTTT

D: TRBD1
size: -
J: TRBJ2-3
V: TRBV6-2/TRBV6-3
CDR3: CASSYETGSTDTQYF
DNA: TGTGCCAGCAGTTACGAGACAGGGAGCACAGATACGCAGTATTTT

D: -
size: -
J: TRBJ2-5
V: TRBV24-1
CDR3: CATSDLAQGGGEETQYF
DNA: TGTGCCACCAGTGATTTAGCCCAGGGAGGGGGAGAGGAGACCCAGTACTTC

D: -
size: -
J: TRBJ1-1
V: TRBV5-5
CDR3: CASSLMADDTEAFF
DNA: TGTGCCAGCAGCTTGATGGCGGATGACACTGAAGCTTTCTTT

D: -
size: -
J: TRBJ1-6
V: TRBV28
CDR3: CASSFPLRGSPLHF
DNA: TGTGCCAGCAGTTTTCCCCTACGGGGGTCACCCCTCCACTTT

D: -
size: -
J: TRBJ2-2
V: TRBV19
CDR3: CASSSAGVGELFF
DNA: TGTGCCAGTAGTTCCGCAGGTGTGGGGGAGCTGTTTTTT

D: -
size: -
J: TRBJ2-5
V: TRBV5-1
CDR3: CASSLVGGRGETQYF
DNA: TGCGCCAGCAGCTTGGTGGGGGGGCGAGGGGAGACCCAGTACTTC

D: TRBD1
size: -
J: TRBJ2-7
V: TRBV28
CDR3: CASVRDRVAYEQYF
DNA: TGTGCCAGCGTGAGGGACAGGGTTGCCTACGAGCAGTACTTC

D: -
size: -
J: TRBJ1-4
V: TRBV2
CDR3: CASSDRGGTNEKLFF
DNA: TGTGCCAGCAGTGATAGGGGAGGGACTAATGAAAAACTGTTTTTT

D: -
size: once
J: TRBJ1-1
V: TRBV7-3
CDR3: CASSLQGMNTEAFF
DNA: TGTGCCAGCAGCTTACAGGGTATGAACACTGAAGCTTTCTTT

D: TRBD1
size: -
J: TRBJ1-6
V: TRBV19
CDR3: CASRPDRGTTSPLHF
DNA: TGTGCCAGTAGGCCTGACAGGGGAACCACTTCACCCCTCCACTTT

D: TRBD1
size: -
J: TRBJ2-3
V: TRBV4-2
CDR3: CASSQKRTGESSTDTQYF
DNA: TGTGCCAGCAGCCAAAAGAGGACAGGAGAATCTAGCACAGATACGCAGTATTTT

D: -
size: -
J: TRBJ2-3
V: TRBV30
CDR3: CAWRRGGGQYF
DNA: TGTGCCTGGAGGAGGGGAGGTGGGCAGTATTTT

D: -
size: once
J: TRBJ1-2
V: TRBV6-1
CDR3: CASNEGGLGYTF
DNA: TGTGCCAGCAATGAAGGGGGACTTGGCTACACCTTC

D: TRBD1
size: -
J: TRBJ1-6
V: TRBV11-2
CDR3: CASSLVDRGSPLHF
DNA: TGTGCCAGCAGCTTAGTAGACAGGGGCTCACCCCTCCACTTT

D: TRBD2
size: -
J: TRBJ2-1
V: TRBV6-6
CDR3: CASSYSLREGYNEQFF
DNA: TGTGCCAGCAGTTATTCGTTGCGGGAGGGCTACAATGAGCAGTTCTTC

D: -
size: -
J: TRBJ2-5
V: TRBV7-9
CDR3: CASSLTVLEGETQYF
DNA: TGTGCCAGCAGCCTTACCGTCCTGGAGGGGGAGACCCAGTACTTC

D: -
size: -
J: TRBJ2-7
V: TRBV6-1
CDR3: CASSELTQAYYEQYF
DNA: TGTGCCAGCAGTGAATTAACCCAGGCTTACTACGAGCAGTACTTC

D: TRBD2
size: -
J: TRBJ2-7
V: TRBV7-9
CDR3: CASSWGGSKHEQYF
DNA: TGTGCCAGCAGCTGGGGGGGATCTAAGCACGAGCAGTACTTC

D: TRBD1
size: -
J: TRBJ1-2
V: TRBV27
CDR3: CASSRSTGRYGYTF
DNA: TGTGCCAGCAGCCGCTCGACAGGGAGATATGGCTACACCTTC

D: -
size: -
J: TRBJ2-3
V: TRBV7-3
CDR3: CASSLYPSGTDTQYF
DNA: TGTGCCAGCAGCTTATACCCCAGCGGCACAGATACGCAGTATTTT